This note documents a single T cell receptor (beta chain) sequence. Its cognate antigen is unknown. This CDR3 has 15 amino acids. The data belong to a study of shared clonotypes between healthy human individuals. Produced via immunoSEQ multiplex PCR; TCRdb's table is partial and in-frame only. The table lists over 2 million clones, about 95% of them singletons, with 0.85% to 1.3% in the top ten. Naive CD8 cells comprised CD45RO-negative, CCR7-positively selected cells, excluding terminally differentiated effector memory CD45RA+ cells. General study results and limits: Naive CD4 clonotypes overlapped across a handful of donors at around 4.7%.

The source is a man aged 18 to 30 in good health. Sequenced input: naive CD8+ T cells sorted from blood. The J gene is TRBJ2-4, the V gene TRBV21-1. TRBV21-1 is described as a pseudogene. The DNA for the CDR3 is TGTGCCAGCAGCAAATATGGGGAAGCCAAAAACATTCAGTACTTC. It codes for CASSKYGEAKNIQYF.